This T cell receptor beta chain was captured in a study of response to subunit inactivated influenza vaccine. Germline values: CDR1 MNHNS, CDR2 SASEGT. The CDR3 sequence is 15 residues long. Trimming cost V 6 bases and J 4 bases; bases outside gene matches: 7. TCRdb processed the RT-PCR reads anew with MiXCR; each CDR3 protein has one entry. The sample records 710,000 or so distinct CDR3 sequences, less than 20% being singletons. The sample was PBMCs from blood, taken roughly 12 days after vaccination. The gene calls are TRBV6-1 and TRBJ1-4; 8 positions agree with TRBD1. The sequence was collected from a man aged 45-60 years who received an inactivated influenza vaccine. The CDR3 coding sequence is TGTGCCAGCAGCCCCCCGGGACAGGATAATGAAAAACTGTTTTTT. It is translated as CASSPPGQDNEKLFF.